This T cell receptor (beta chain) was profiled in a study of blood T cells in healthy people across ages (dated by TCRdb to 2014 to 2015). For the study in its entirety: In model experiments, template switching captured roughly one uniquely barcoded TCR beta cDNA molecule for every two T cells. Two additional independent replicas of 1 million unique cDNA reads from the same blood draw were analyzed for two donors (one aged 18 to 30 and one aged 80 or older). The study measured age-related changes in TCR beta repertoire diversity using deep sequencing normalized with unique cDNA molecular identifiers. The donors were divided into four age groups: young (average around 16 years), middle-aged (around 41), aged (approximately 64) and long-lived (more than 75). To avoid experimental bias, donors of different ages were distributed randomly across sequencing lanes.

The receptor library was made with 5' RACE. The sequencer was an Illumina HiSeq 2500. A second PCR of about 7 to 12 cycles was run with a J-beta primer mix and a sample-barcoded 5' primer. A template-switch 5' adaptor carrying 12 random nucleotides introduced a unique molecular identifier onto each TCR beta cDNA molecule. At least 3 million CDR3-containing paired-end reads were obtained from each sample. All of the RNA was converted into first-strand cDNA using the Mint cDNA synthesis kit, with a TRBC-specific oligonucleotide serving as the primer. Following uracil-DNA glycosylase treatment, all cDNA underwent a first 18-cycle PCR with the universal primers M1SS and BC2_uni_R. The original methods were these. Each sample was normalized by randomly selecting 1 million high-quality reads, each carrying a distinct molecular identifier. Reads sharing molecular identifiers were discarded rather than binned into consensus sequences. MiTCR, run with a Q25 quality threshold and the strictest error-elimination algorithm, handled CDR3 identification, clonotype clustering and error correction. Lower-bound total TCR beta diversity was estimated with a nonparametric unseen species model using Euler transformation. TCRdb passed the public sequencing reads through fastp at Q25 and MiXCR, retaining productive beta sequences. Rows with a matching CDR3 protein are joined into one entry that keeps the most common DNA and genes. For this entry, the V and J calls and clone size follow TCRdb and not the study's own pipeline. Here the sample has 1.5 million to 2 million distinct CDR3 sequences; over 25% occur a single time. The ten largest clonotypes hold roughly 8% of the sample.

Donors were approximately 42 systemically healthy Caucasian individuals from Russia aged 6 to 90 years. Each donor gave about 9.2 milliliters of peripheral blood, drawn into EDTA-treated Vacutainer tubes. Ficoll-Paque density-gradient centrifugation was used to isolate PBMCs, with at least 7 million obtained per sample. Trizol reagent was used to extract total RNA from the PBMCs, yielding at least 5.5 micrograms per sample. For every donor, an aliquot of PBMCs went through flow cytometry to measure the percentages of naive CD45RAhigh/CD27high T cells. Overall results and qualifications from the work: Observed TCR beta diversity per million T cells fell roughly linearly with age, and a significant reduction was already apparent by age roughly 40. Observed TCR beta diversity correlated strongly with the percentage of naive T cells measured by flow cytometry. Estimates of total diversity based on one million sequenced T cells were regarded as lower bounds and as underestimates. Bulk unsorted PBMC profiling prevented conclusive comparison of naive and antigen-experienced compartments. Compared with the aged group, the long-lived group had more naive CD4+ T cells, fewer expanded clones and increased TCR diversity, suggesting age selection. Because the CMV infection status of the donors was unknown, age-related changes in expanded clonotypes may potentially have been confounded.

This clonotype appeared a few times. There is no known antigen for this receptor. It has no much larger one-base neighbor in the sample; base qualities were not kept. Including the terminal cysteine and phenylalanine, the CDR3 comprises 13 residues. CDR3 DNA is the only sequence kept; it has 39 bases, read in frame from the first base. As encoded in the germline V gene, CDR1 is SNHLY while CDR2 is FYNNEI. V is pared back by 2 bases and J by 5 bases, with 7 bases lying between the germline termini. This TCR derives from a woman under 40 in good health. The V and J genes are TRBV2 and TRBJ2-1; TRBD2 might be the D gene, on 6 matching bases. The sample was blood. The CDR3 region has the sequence CASSERGDNEQFF. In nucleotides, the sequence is TGTGCCAGCAGTGAACGCGGGGACAATGAGCAGTTCTTC.